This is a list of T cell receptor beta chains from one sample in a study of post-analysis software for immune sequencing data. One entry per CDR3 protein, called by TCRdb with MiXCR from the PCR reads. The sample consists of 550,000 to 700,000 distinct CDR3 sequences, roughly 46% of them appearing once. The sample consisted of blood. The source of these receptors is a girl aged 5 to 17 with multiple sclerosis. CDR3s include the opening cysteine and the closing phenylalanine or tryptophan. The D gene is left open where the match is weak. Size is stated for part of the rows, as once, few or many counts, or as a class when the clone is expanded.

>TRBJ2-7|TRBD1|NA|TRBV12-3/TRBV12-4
CASSQYGTATYEQYF
TGTGCCAGCAGTCAGTACGGGACAGCCACCTACGAGCAGTACTTC
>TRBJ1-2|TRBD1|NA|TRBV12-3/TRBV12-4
CASSLGTGYGCTF
TGTGCCAGCAGTTTGGGGACAGGGTATGGCTGCACCTTC
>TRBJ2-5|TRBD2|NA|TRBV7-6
CASSLRALAGGQETQYF
TGTGCCAGCAGCTTAAGGGCACTAGCGGGAGGACAAGAGACCCAGTACTTC
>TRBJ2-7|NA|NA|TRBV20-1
CSLGDYEQYF
TGCAGTTTAGGAGACTACGAGCAGTACTTC
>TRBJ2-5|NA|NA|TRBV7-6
CASSLRGFETQETQYF
TGTGCCAGCAGCTTACGGGGTTTCGAAACCCAAGAGACCCAGTACTTC
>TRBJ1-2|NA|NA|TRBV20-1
CSAPGVAPDYGYTF
TGCAGTGCTCCGGGGGTCGCCCCTGACTATGGCTACACCTTC
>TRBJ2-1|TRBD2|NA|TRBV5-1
CASSPTTSGGGYEQFF
TGCGCCAGCAGCCCGACGACTAGCGGGGGGGGATATGAGCAGTTCTTC
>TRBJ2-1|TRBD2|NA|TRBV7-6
CASSPPLAGKYNEQFF
TGTGCCAGCAGCCCCCCTTTAGCGGGGAAGTACAATGAGCAGTTCTTC
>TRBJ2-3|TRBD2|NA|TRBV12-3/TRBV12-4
CASSSQREARADTQYF
TGTGCCAGCAGTAGCCAGCGGGAGGCCCGAGCAGATACGCAGTATTTT
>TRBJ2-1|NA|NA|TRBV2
CASSEKLRDNNEQFF
TGTGCCAGCAGTGAAAAACTCAGGGACAACAATGAGCAGTTCTTC
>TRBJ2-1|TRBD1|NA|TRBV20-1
CSAIFGTGASGSYNEQFF
TGCAGTGCTATCTTCGGGACAGGGGCATCGGGCTCCTACAATGAGCAGTTCTTC
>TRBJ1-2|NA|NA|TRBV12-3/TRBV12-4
CASSPARPYGYTF
TGTGCCAGCAGCCCCGCCAGGCCCTATGGCTACACCTTC
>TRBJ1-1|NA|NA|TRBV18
CASSPGTPNTEAFF
TGTGCCAGCTCACCAGGGACACCCAACACTGAAGCTTTCTTT
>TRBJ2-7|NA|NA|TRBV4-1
CASRSLAGLPHEQYF
TGCGCCAGCAGGAGCCTCGCGGGGCTCCCTCACGAGCAGTACTTC
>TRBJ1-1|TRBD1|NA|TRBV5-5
CASSLKDRDTEAFF
TGTGCCAGCAGCTTAAAAGACAGGGACACTGAAGCTTTCTTT
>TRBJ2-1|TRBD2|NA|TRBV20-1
CSAVSSGGSRGTEQFF
TGCAGTGCTGTGAGTAGCGGGGGGTCTCGGGGGACGGAGCAGTTCTTC
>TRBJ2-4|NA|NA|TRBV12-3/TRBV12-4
CASSQSWEAKNIQYF
TGTGCCAGCAGCCAGTCCTGGGAAGCCAAAAACATTCAGTACTTC
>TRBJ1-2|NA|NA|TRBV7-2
CASSLTSGPINYGYTF
TGTGCCAGCAGCTTAACTAGCGGGCCTATCAACTATGGCTACACCTTC
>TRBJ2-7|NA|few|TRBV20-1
CSASPGLHLYEQYF
TGCAGTGCTTCCCCGGGACTTCACCTTTACGAGCAGTACTTC
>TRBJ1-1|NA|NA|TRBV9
CASSPPGSPNTEAFF
TGTGCCAGCAGCCCCCCTGGCAGTCCAAACACTGAAGCTTTCTTT
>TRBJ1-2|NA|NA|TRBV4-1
CASSQTGSGGYTF
TGCGCCAGCAGCCAGACAGGTTCTGGAGGCTACACCTTC
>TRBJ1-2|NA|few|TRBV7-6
CASSPWEGEGGYTF
TGTGCCAGCAGCCCGTGGGAGGGGGAAGGAGGCTACACCTTC
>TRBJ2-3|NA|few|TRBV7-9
CASSLLEDTQYF
TGTGCCAGCAGCCTCCTCGAAGATACGCAGTATTTT
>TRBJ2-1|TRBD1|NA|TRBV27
CASAKGAGVEQFF
TGTGCCAGCGCTAAGGGGGCCGGAGTTGAGCAGTTCTTC
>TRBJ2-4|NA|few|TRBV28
CASSTGIEGPKNIQYF
TGTGCCAGCAGCACAGGGATTGAGGGCCCCAAAAACATTCAGTACTTC
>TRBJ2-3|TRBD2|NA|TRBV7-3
CASGLAGTSTDTQYF
TGTGCCAGCGGTTTAGCGGGGACTAGCACAGATACGCAGTATTTT
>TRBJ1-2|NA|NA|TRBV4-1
CASSQVGTSNYGYTF
TGCGCCAGCAGCCAAGTAGGGACATCCAACTATGGCTACACCTTC
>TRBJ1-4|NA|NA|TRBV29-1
CSVGGGTNEKLFF
TGCAGCGTTGGGGGGGGAACTAATGAAAAACTGTTTTTT
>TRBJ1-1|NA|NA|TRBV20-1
CSARVRRGEAFF
TGCAGTGCTAGAGTACGTCGAGGTGAAGCTTTCTTT
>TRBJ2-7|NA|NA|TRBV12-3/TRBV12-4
CASSLQGTEYEQYF
TGTGCCAGCAGTTTGCAGGGAACTGAGTACGAGCAGTACTTC
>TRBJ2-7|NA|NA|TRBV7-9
CASSYTDGYEQYF
TGTGCCAGCAGCTATACGGACGGCTACGAGCAGTACTTC
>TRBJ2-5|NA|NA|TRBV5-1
CASSLENTGMETQYF
TGCGCCAGCAGCTTGGAGAACACGGGAATGGAGACCCAGTACTTC
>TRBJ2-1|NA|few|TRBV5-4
CASSAGVAAGEQFF
TGTGCCAGCAGCGCTGGTGTAGCCGCGGGCGAGCAGTTCTTC
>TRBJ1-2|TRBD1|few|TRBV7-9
CASSFLLNTGASNYGYTF
TGTGCCAGCAGTTTCTTGTTAAATACAGGGGCATCTAACTATGGCTACACCTTC
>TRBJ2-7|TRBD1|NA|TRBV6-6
CASRTQGQGSYEQYF
TGTGCCAGCAGAACACAGGGGCAGGGCTCCTACGAGCAGTACTTC
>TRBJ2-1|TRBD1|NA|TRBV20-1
CSARDGTDFYNEQFF
TGCAGTGCTAGAGATGGGACAGACTTCTACAATGAGCAGTTCTTC
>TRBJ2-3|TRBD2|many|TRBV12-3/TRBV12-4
CASSLARASGGDVRDTDTQYF
TGTGCCAGCAGTTTAGCGCGGGCTAGCGGGGGGGACGTGCGCGACACAGATACGCAGTATTTT
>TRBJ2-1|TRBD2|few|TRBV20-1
CSASQSGLAKYNEQFF
TGCAGTGCTAGCCAATCCGGACTAGCGAAGTACAATGAGCAGTTCTTC
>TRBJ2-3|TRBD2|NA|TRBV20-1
CSARRVSGSTDTQYF
TGCAGTGCTAGAAGAGTTAGCGGGAGCACAGATACGCAGTATTTT
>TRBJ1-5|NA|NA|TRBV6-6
CASSYSNLGFRDQPQHF
TGTGCCAGCAGTTACTCGAATCTAGGGTTTAGGGATCAGCCCCAGCATTTT
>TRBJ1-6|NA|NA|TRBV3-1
CASSQAGANSPLHF
TGTGCCAGCAGCCAAGCAGGGGCCAATTCACCCCTCCACTTT
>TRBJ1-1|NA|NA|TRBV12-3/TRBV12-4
CASSPREGMNTEAFF
TGTGCCAGCAGTCCCCGAGAGGGCATGAACACTGAAGCTTTCTTT
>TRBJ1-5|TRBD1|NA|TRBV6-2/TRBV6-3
CASSYRQGSQPQHF
TGTGCCAGCAGTTACAGACAGGGAAGCCAGCCCCAGCATTTT
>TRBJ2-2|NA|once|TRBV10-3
CAISELDKNTGELFF
TGTGCCATCAGTGAGTTGGACAAAAACACCGGGGAGCTGTTTTTT